This T cell receptor (beta chain) is from a study of CD8 T cells in Susac syndrome. The authors negatively isolated CD8+ and CD4+ T cells and FACS-enriched TEMRA cells. General study points: In its TCR sequencing and HLA analysis, the study acknowledged that the number of individuals was relatively small.

Random hexamers served to reverse transcribe roughly 0.5 to 1 ug RNA. Amplification of TCR beta CDR3 was carried out by immunoSEQ multiplex PCR, which covered 54 Vbeta and 13 Jbeta segments. MiXCR, applied by TCRdb to the immunoSEQ multiplex PCR reads, yields one record per CDR3 protein. In the table there are about 300,000 distinct CDR3 sequences, about nine tenths of which are singletons. V lost 7 bases, J lost 5 bases, and 19 bases lay in between. The CDR3 loop spans 14 amino acids. Germline V gene data show CDR1 as SGDLS and CDR2 as YYNGEE. As for this clonotype: What it recognizes is unknown.

What was sequenced was CD8+ T cells from PBMCs. The receptor comes from a human donor with multiple sclerosis. The chain couples TRBV9 to TRBJ2-7, with D maybe TRBD2 (5 bases). The CDR3 loop is CASFRWERRDEQYF. Here the CDR3 DNA reads TGTGCCAGCTTCCGGTGGGAGCGTCGGGACGAGCAGTACTTC.